The 30 T cell receptor beta chains in this list originate from one sample, sequenced in a study of T cell repertoires in cytomegalovirus infection. TCRdb re-called the reads with MiXCR, one entry per CDR3 protein. The profile shows almost 500,000 distinct CDR3 sequences, 11% of them singletons. Source material: PBMCs. The receptor set was obtained from a human donor in good health (CMV status not recorded). Some clones in this sample may be carry-over from other donors' samples.

At least ten counts were recorded for this clonotype. The rearrangement joins TRBV6-5 to TRBJ2-3; 10 bases fit TRBD2. V lost 9 bases to trimming and J lost 8 bases; unmatched junction nucleotides: 8. Germline assignment: CDR1 MNHEY and CDR2 SVGAGI. This CDR3 spans 13 amino acids. CDR3 region: CASTSGAQGTQYF. For the CDR3, the DNA is TGTGCCAGTACTAGCGGGGCGCAGGGTACGCAGTATTTT.

On this clonotype itself: One end of the junction fails to match germline, which may point to a read error. This chain uses TRBV7-7 with TRBJ2-5; a weak D match, TRBD2 (6 bases). The CDR3 runs 13 residues. CDR1 and CDR2 (germline): SSHAT, FNYEAQ (reference sequence). This CDR3 is CASSLSSDETQYF. The CDR3 DNA follows: TGTGCTAGCAGCTTATCTAGCGATGAGACCCAGTACTTC.

This clonotype has ten or more counts. The CDR3 sequence is CSARDGTFRGTDTQYF. CDR3 coding DNA: TGCAGTGCTAGAGACGGGACATTTAGAGGGACAGATACGCAGTATTTT. The rearrangement joins TRBV20-1 to TRBJ2-3; D is possibly TRBD1 (6 bases). The CDR3 length is 16 residues. With 0 bases removed from V and 3 bases from J, the gap between germline ends came to 16 bases. Germline values: CDR1 DFQATT, CDR2 SNEGSKA (reference sequence).

This clonotype was seen repeatedly, ten times or more. This chain uses TRBV7-2 with TRBJ2-2; D might be TRBD1 (6 bases). V was clipped by 7 bases and J by 3 bases, with 15 bases between them. The CDR3 spans 15 residues. Germline V gives CDR1 SGHTA, CDR2 FQGNSA. CDR3 nucleotides: TGTGCCAGCACCGTAGGGGACACTTACACCGGGGAGCTGTTTTTT. It codes for CASTVGDTYTGELFF.

This clonotype was counted many times. The chain couples TRBV12-3 or TRBV12-4 to TRBJ2-7, with 7 nucleotides matching TRBD1. V lost 5 bases, J lost 5 bases, and 6 bases stayed unmatched. The CDR3 covers 13 residues. Here the CDR3 reads CASSTGQLHEQYF. In DNA form, the CDR3 reads TGTGCCAGCAGTACGGGACAGCTTCACGAGCAGTACTTC.

This clonotype was observed at least ten times. V is TRBV6-5 and J is TRBJ1-2; D is unresolved. This CDR3 region has 15 residues. Germline values: CDR1 MNHEY, CDR2 SVGAGI. V was shortened by 0 bases and J by 3 bases, with 11 bases between the two germline ends. The CDR3 DNA follows: TGTGCCAGCAGTTACTCGAACAAAGGGCACTATGGCTACACCTTC. Its protein product is CASSYSNKGHYGYTF.

This clonotype was observed many times. The rearrangement joins TRBV7-6 to TRBJ1-2; 7 bases align to TRBD1. CDR1 is SGHVS and CDR2 is FNYEAQ in the germline V gene. CDR3 size: 16 residues. The ends lost 5 bases at V and 2 bases at J; junction bases unmatched: 11. This CDR3 is CASSPPRGQYNYGYTF. The CDR3 DNA reads TGTGCCAGCAGCCCGCCGAGGGGACAGTACAACTATGGCTACACCTTC.

This clonotype was picked up many times. The CDR3 DNA sequence: TGTGCCAGCAGCACGGGACAGGGTGGTTCACCCCTCCACTTT. Its translation: CASSTGQGGSPLHF. The chain has TRBV6-1 and TRBJ1-6, with 9 bases identical to TRBD1. V lost 6 bases to trimming and J lost 9 bases; unmatched junction nucleotides: 6. There are 14 residues in the CDR3. Germline V gene sequence: CDR1 MNHNS, CDR2 SASEGT.

This clonotype was observed at least ten times. The chain has TRBV19 and TRBJ2-1, with TRBD2 identical over 7 bases. The CDR3 totals 14 residues. Unmatched junction bases numbered 7, after V lost 3 bases and J lost 8 bases. Germline CDR1 and CDR2: LNHDA and SQIVND (reference sequence). This CDR3 reads CASSMGGSLHEQFF. For the CDR3, the DNA is TGTGCCAGTAGTATGGGCGGGAGCTTACATGAGCAGTTCTTC.

This clonotype was seen repeatedly, ten times or more. V is TRBV3-1 and J is TRBJ1-2; D gene ambiguous. Trimming stripped 3 bases from V and 8 bases from J, with 7 bases between. The CDR3 is 11 residues long. Germline CDR1 reads LGHDT; CDR2 reads YNNKEL (reference sequence). CDR3 in amino acids: CASSQGRGYTF. CDR3 nucleotides: TGTGCCAGCAGCCAGGGGAGGGGCTACACCTTC.

The rearrangement links TRBV20-1 to TRBJ2-1; maybe TRBD1 (5 bases). The CDR3 is 14 residues long. V lost 6 bases to trimming and J lost 0 bases, with 12 bases between them. Germline V gene data show CDR1 as DFQATT and CDR2 as SNEGSKA (reference sequence). CDR3 sequence (DNA): TGCAGTGCCGCCGCGGACAACTCCTACAATGAGCAGTTCTTC. The encoded protein is CSAAADNSYNEQFF.

The chain joins TRBV14 to TRBJ1-4, with D unresolved. The CDR3 spans 14 residues. V lost 2 bases to trimming and J lost 8 bases, with 12 bases between them. Germline CDR1 SGHDN, CDR2 FVKESK. The CDR3, as DNA: TGTGCCAGCAGCCAAATGGACGTTCGGGAAAAACTGTTTTTT. Translated: CASSQMDVREKLFF.

The CDR3 nucleotides read TGTGCCAGCAGATCGGACCTCCGCCCCGATGGCTACACCTTC. Amino acids: CASRSDLRPDGYTF. The chain recombines TRBV11-2 with TRBJ1-2; D uncertain. The CDR3 is 14 residues long. CDR1 is SGHAT, CDR2 FQNNGV, per germline. V was pared by 6 bases and J by 6 bases, with 17 bases between.

There are many counts of this clonotype. The chain carries TRBV7-9 and TRBJ2-7; 9 positions match TRBD1. Germline V gene sequence: CDR1 SEHNR, CDR2 FQNEAQ (reference sequence). The CDR3 is 14 residues long. V shed 6 bases and J 3 bases; nucleotides not matched to a gene: 6. CDR3 sequence: CASSLGDRDYEQYF. In DNA form, the CDR3 reads TGTGCCAGCAGTTTGGGGGACAGGGACTACGAGCAGTACTTC.

The sample holds many counts of this clonotype. The rearrangement uses TRBV7-2 and TRBJ2-3, with 8 bases matching TRBD1. There are 14 residues in the CDR3. The germline V gene encodes CDR1 SGHTA and CDR2 FQGNSA. V trimming: 5 bases; J trimming: 6 bases; junction bases outside the gene matches: 7. CDR3 nucleotides: TGTGCCAGCAGCGGAGGACAGGGTTGGGATACGCAGTATTTT. Amino acid sequence: CASSGGQGWDTQYF.

The chain combines TRBV30 with TRBJ1-1; D unresolved. CDR3 length: 11 residues. Trimming cost V 1 base and J 6 bases, with 6 bases left between them. Germline CDR1 is GTSNPN and CDR2 is SVGIG (reference sequence). The chain's CDR3 is CAWSGVAEAFF. The CDR3 DNA follows: TGTGCCTGGAGTGGAGTCGCTGAAGCTTTCTTT.

This clonotype was counted at least ten times. The chain has TRBV7-8 and TRBJ1-1, with TRBD1 as a possible D gene (5 bases). The CDR3 has 13 residues. V was trimmed by 5 bases and J by 3 bases, leaving 10 bases between them. Per the germline V gene, CDR1 is SGHVS and CDR2 is FQNEAQ. CDR3 bases: TGTGCCAGCAGCCTTCGGGGGTACACTGAAGCTTTCTTT. Protein: CASSLRGYTEAFF.

The chain joins TRBV7-9 to TRBJ2-7; 15 nucleotides agree with TRBD2. Unmatched junction bases numbered 6, after V lost 3 bases and J lost 3 bases. CDR3 size: 17 residues. CDR1 is SEHNR and CDR2 is FQNEAQ in the germline V gene (reference sequence). The CDR3 DNA sequence: TGTGCCAGCAGCTTCGGACTAGCGGGAGGGACAAACTACGAGCAGTACTTC. Amino acids: CASSFGLAGGTNYEQYF.

This clonotype came up many times. The chain uses TRBV12-3 or TRBV12-4 and TRBJ2-3; 7 bases agree with TRBD2. This CDR3 contains 15 residues. After removal of 6 bases from V and 1 base from J, the junction contained 7 bases not matched to a gene. The CDR3 DNA sequence: TGTGCCAGCAGCCTCGAGCTAGCGGGCACAGATACGCAGTATTTT. Translated: CASSLELAGTDTQYF.

There are a few counts of this clonotype. This sequence joins TRBV29-1 and TRBJ2-1, with TRBD2 identical over 13 bases. V lost 1 base, J lost 3 bases, and 0 bases stayed unmatched. The CDR3 spans 15 residues. Per germline, CDR1 SQVTM and CDR2 ANQGSEA. This chain's CDR3 is CSVEGTSGSYNEQFF. For the CDR3, the DNA is TGCAGCGTTGAAGGGACTAGCGGGAGCTACAATGAGCAGTTCTTC.

The V call is TRBV4-1, the J call TRBJ1-2; maybe TRBD1 (5 bases). Germline CDR1 and CDR2: MGHRA and YSYEKL. Trimming shortened V by 1 base and J by 4 bases, and 13 bases separated the two germline ends. CDR3 length: 15 amino acids. The CDR3 DNA follows: TGCGCCAGCAGCCAAGTAGAGGGGTTCGGCTATGGCTACACCTTC. Translated: CASSQVEGFGYGYTF.

The chain carries TRBV20-1 and TRBJ2-7; TRBD1 matches 9 bases. Germline V lookup: CDR1 DFQATT, CDR2 SNEGSKA (reference sequence). Trimming cost V 5 bases and J 2 bases; bases outside gene matches: 7. The CDR3 extends over 14 amino acids. DNA for the CDR3: TGCAGTGCTTCTGTGGGACAGGGTCCCTACGAGCAGTACTTC. Translation: CSASVGQGPYEQYF.

This clonotype was counted many times. The V gene is TRBV30, the J gene TRBJ1-1; TRBD1 aligns across 7 bases. V shed 5 bases and J 0 bases; nucleotides not matched to a gene: 6. Germline V gene lookup returns CDR1 GTSNPN and CDR2 SVGIG (reference sequence). The CDR3 is 14 amino acids. The chain's CDR3 is CAWDRQGLNTEAFF. In DNA form, the CDR3 reads TGTGCCTGGGACCGACAGGGACTGAACACTGAAGCTTTCTTT.

This clonotype was detected only a few times. A much larger clonotype is one base distant, so this may be a read error. The chain recombines TRBV3-1 with TRBJ2-2; possible D gene TRBD1, 6 bases. CDR3 length: 13 residues. Per the germline V gene, CDR1 is LGHDT and CDR2 is YNNKEL (reference sequence). The V end was cut by 4 bases, the J end by 7 bases, with 10 bases between. The CDR3 sequence: CASSPDSGGELFF. CDR3 sequence (DNA): TGTGCCAGCAGCCCGGACAGCGGCGGGGAGCTGTTTTTT.

This clonotype was seen repeatedly, ten times or more. The V call is TRBV12-3 or TRBV12-4, the J call TRBJ1-2; D is unclear. Trimming left V 6 bases short and J 4 bases short, with 6 bases between. The CDR3 extends over 11 amino acids. The CDR3, as DNA: TGTGCCAGCAGCGCCTTCTATGGCTACACCTTC. Translated: CASSAFYGYTF.

This chain links TRBV5-6 with TRBJ2-3, with 14 bases that match TRBD2. This CDR3 has 16 residues. From germline, CDR1 is SGHDT and CDR2 YYEEEE. V lost 0 bases, J lost 3 bases, and 0 bases stayed unmatched. The CDR3 DNA is TGTGCCAGCAGCTTGGGGACTAGCGGGAGGACAGATACGCAGTATTTT. It translates to CASSLGTSGRTDTQYF. Together with reference TRBV5-6 and TRBJ2-3, the CDR3 gives the full variable domain: DAGVTQSPTHLIKTRGQQVTLRCSPKSGHDTVSWYQQALGQGPQFIFQYYEEEERQRGNFPDRFSGHQFPNYSSELNVNALLLGDSALYLCASSLGTSGRTDTQYFGPGTRLTVL.

This chain links TRBV29-1 with TRBJ1-2; D is uncertain. V was pared by 6 bases and J by 1 base, with 18 bases between. The length of the CDR3 is 15 residues. The germline gives CDR1 SQVTM, CDR2 ANQGSEA. CDR3 DNA sequence: TGCAGCGTGGGCCCCACTATGAATTATAACTATGGCTACACCTTC. Protein: CSVGPTMNYNYGYTF.

The chain has TRBV5-4 and TRBJ2-3; 8 nucleotides align to TRBD2. This CDR3 has 16 residues. CDR1 SGHNT and CDR2 YYREEE come from the germline V gene (reference sequence). V shed 2 bases, J shed 4 bases, and the junction held 9 bases outside the gene matches. This CDR3 is CASSLKAGVRADTQYF. The DNA of the CDR3 is TGTGCCAGCAGCTTAAAAGCGGGGGTACGGGCAGATACGCAGTATTTT.

This clonotype was observed many times. The V call is TRBV7-9, the J call TRBJ2-7, with D hard to call. Germline values: CDR1 SEHNR, CDR2 FQNEAQ (reference sequence). V was shortened by 6 bases and J by 2 bases, with 14 bases between the two germline ends. CDR3 length equals 14 residues. CDR3 amino acids: CASSPDLGTYEQYF. The DNA for the CDR3 is TGTGCCAGCAGTCCGGACCTGGGAACCTACGAGCAGTACTTC.

This clonotype was detected ten times or more. The chain uses TRBV12-3 or TRBV12-4 and TRBJ1-1; TRBD1 is a possible D gene (5 bases). This CDR3 has 15 amino acids. The V and J ends lost 2 bases and 0 bases respectively, with 10 bases between them. CDR3 bases: TGTGCCAGCAGTTTAAGGGGCGGGATGAACACTGAAGCTTTCTTT. Protein: CASSLRGGMNTEAFF.